This TCR beta chain was observed in a study of blood T cell repertoires in COVID-19. At the level of the study: The origin of the acute and convalescent COVID-19 samples was the United States, Italy and Spain. The cDNA or gDNA used as material had been derived from T cells, B-cell-depleted T cells, or PBMCs.

Under the authors' procedure: Estimation of nucleated cell counts relied on the amplification of reference gene primers. Some clones are missing from TCRdb's copy, which holds only in-frame ones; the method was immunoSEQ multiplex PCR. That table is the source of V, J and clone size, and D and trimming were worked out from the DNA. The top ten clones hold roughly 2.9% of a sample with about 180,000 clones, more than 85% of them seen once. Sequencing was performed on peripheral blood. The origin of this receptor is a woman between 25 and 40 years old with active or convalescent COVID-19.

Here the CDR3 reads CASSSAVGNTIYF. The CDR3 DNA is TGTGCCAGCAGCTCCGCGGTCGGAAACACCATATATTTT. The rearrangement links TRBV11-3 to TRBJ1-3, with D unresolved. Germline CDR1 is SGHNT and CDR2 is YENEEA. The CDR3 is made up of 13 amino acids. Trimming removed 4 bases at V and 4 bases at J, with 8 bases between.